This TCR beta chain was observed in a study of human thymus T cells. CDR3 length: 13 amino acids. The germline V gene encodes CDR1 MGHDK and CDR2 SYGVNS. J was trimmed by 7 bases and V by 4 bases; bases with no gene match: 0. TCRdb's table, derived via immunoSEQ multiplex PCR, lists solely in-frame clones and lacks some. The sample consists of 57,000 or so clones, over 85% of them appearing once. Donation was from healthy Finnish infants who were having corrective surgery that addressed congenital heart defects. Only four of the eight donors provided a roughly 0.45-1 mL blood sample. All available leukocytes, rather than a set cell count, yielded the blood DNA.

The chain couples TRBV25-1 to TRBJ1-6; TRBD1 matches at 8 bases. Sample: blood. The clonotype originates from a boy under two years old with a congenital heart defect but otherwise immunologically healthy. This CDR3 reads CASSGQGNSPLHF. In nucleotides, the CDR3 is TGTGCCAGCAGTGGACAGGGGAATTCACCCCTCCACTTT.